This passage covers 9 T cell receptor beta chains from one sample sequenced in a study of T cells after yellow fever vaccination. TCRdb called the 5' RACE reads again in MiXCR, with one record for every CDR3 protein. In the table there are 400,000 to 650,000 distinct CDR3 sequences, roughly a fifth of which are singletons. Specimen: PBMCs, collected 21 days after the first yellow fever vaccination. The receptors come from a man between 18 and 29 years old who received the YFV17D yellow fever vaccine.

This sequence joins TRBV27 and TRBJ2-7; 9 nucleotides agree with TRBD2. V gave up 5 bases and J gave up 3 bases; unmatched junction bases: 5. The CDR3 has 14 residues. CDR1 is MNHEY and CDR2 is SMNVEV in the germline V gene (reference sequence). The CDR3 bases are TGTGCCAGCAGTGTATATAGCGGGGGCTACGAGCAGTACTTC. This encodes CASSVYSGGYEQYF.

In this sample, this clonotype turned up many times. This chain connects TRBV5-1 to TRBJ2-6; 7 bases line up with TRBD1. This CDR3 has 17 amino acids. Germline V gene sequence: CDR1 SGHRS, CDR2 YFSETQ. The J segment lost 0 bases and the V segment lost 5 bases, leaving 8 bases of the junction unmatched. CDR3 residues: CASRGTVPTSGANVLTF. CDR3 DNA: TGCGCCAGCAGGGGGACAGTCCCAACCTCTGGGGCCAACGTCCTGACTTTC. The whole variable domain, filled in from reference TRBV5-1 and TRBJ2-6, reads KAGVTQTPRYLIKTRGQQVTLSCSPISGHRSVSWYQQTPGQGLQFLFEYFSETQRNKGNFPGRFSGRQFSNSRSEMNVSTLELGDSALYLCASRGTVPTSGANVLTFGAGSRLTVL.

The V gene is TRBV7-9, the J gene TRBJ1-1; D may be TRBD1 (5 bases). V lost 5 bases and J 4 bases, leaving 14 bases between the germline ends. This CDR3 has 14 residues. CDR1 and CDR2 from the germline V gene are SEHNR and FQNEAQ (reference sequence). The CDR3 spells CASSLGTTGTEAFF. As DNA, the CDR3 is TGTGCCAGCAGCCTGGGGACCACGGGCACTGAAGCTTTCTTT.

The rearrangement links TRBV9 to TRBJ2-1, with D hard to call. Per germline, CDR1 SGDLS and CDR2 YYNGEE. This CDR3 region has 13 residues. V shed 2 bases and J shed 5 bases, with 8 bases lying between them. This CDR3 is CASSVSPDNEQFF. For the CDR3, the DNA is TGTGCCAGCAGCGTGTCCCCTGACAATGAGCAGTTCTTC.

The V call is TRBV9, the J call TRBJ2-2, with D unclear. In germline, CDR1 is SGDLS, CDR2 YYNGEE. Trimming left V 0 bases short and J 6 bases short, with 6 bases between. CDR3 length: 13 residues. This chain's CDR3 is CASSVVGPGELFF. The DNA for the CDR3 is TGTGCCAGCAGCGTAGTAGGACCCGGGGAGCTGTTTTTT.

The J gene is TRBJ1-1, the V gene TRBV15; no clear D. V dropped 3 bases and J dropped 7 bases, with 12 bases sitting between them. There are 13 residues in the CDR3. Germline CDR1 reads LNHNV; CDR2 reads YYDKDF (reference sequence). CDR3 region: CATSRLGGFEAFF. The CDR3 DNA reads TGTGCCACCAGCAGGCTCGGCGGATTTGAAGCTTTCTTT.

This clonotype was picked up a small number of times. V is TRBV28 and J is TRBJ1-1; 9 nucleotides line up with TRBD1. This CDR3 is built from 17 residues. Germline CDR1 reads MDHEN; CDR2 reads SYDVKM. V trimming: 8 bases; J trimming: 1 base; junction bases outside the gene matches: 14. The CDR3 DNA is TGTGCCAGCGCCCAACCGGGACAGGGATACGGGAACACTGAAGCTTTCTTT. Protein: CASAQPGQGYGNTEAFF.

This chain joins TRBV6-2 or TRBV6-3 and TRBJ2-7, with TRBD1 identical over 9 bases. Per the germline V gene, CDR1 is MNHEY and CDR2 is SVGEGT. Trimming cost V 6 bases and J 6 bases; bases outside gene matches: 12. This CDR3 spans 15 amino acids. Here the CDR3 reads CASSWKGTGFLEQYV. The DNA of the CDR3 is TGTGCCAGCAGCTGGAAAGGGACAGGGTTTCTCGAGCAGTACGTC.

The chain combines TRBV19 with TRBJ2-7, with D possibly being TRBD2 (5 bases). CDR1 and CDR2 (germline): LNHDA, SQIVND (reference sequence). The V end lost 4 bases, the J end lost 0 bases, and 10 bases lay between the germline ends. The CDR3 sequence is 14 residues long. CDR3 protein: CASSSLGDSYEQYF. The CDR3 DNA follows: TGTGCCAGTAGTAGTCTCGGGGACTCCTACGAGCAGTACTTC.